This T cell receptor (beta chain) was found in a study of T-cell memory formation after mild COVID-19 (dated by TCRdb to 2020 to 2023). Background on the whole study: TCR sequence clusters from the two donors were largely donor specific. Two young, previously healthy adult volunteers, one female and one male, were included in the cohort. T-cell clones expanding and contracting after mild COVID-19 in a couple of donors were tracked by longitudinal TCRalpha and TCRbeta repertoire sequencing. On the study overall, not on this receptor specifically: From day 15 to 85, contracting clones showed balanced CD4/CD8 phenotypes, whereas a second wave of clones that expanded from day 15 to 37 leaned towards CD4+. Contracting CD4+ clones were found mainly in CM and EM memory subsets, while CD8+ clones were enriched in EMRA. The second-wave clones that peaked on day 37 were not confirmed to be SARS-CoV-2 specific. Only two mild cases were covered by the study, and larger cohorts that include severe cases with pre-infection samples were considered necessary. Some responding clones were detected in pre-infection memory, suggesting pre-existing cross-reactive memory T cells joined the SARS-CoV-2 response.

This clonotype has just a few counts. The target of this receptor is not known. The record has no base qualities; no much larger clone is one base away. The sample was run on an Illumina NovaSeq 6000. TCRalpha and TCRbeta cDNA libraries were constructed by 5'RACE with constant-segment primers, with sample barcodes and unique molecular identifiers being introduced. RNA was extracted from every sample with Trizol reagent. Libraries were amplified in two PCR steps, with a second sample barcode and Illumina TruSeq adapters added in the second step. The libraries were sequenced on an Illumina NovaSeq using 2 x 150 bp paired-end reads. As for the authors' bioinformatics: Reads were demultiplexed and collapsed into UMI-guided consensus sequences with migec v1.2.7. Using mixcr v2.1.11, UMI consensuses were aligned to TRA and TRB V and J templates and then assembled into clonotypes. A clonotype was counted as expanded or contracted only if both edgeR and NoisET called the change significant, with noise models trained on biological replicates. edgeR calls used a false discovery rate-adjusted p below 0.01 and a log2 fold-change threshold of 1. PCA with hierarchical clustering of max-normalized trajectories of the 1000 most abundant clonotypes was used as exploratory dynamics analysis. The CD4 or CD8 phenotype of responding clones was assigned using the separately sequenced CD4+ and CD8+ repertoires. Using fastp trimming at Q25 and MiXCR clonotype assembly, TCRdb reanalyzed the public sequencing data and kept in-frame beta chains. Merged by CDR3 protein, the rows form single entries marked with the most common genes and DNA. Here the V and J calls rest on TCRdb's processing, not on the authors' analysis. The sample contains over 45,000 distinct CDR3 sequences, about a quarter of them found a single time. The ten largest clones represent roughly 43% of the sample.

Ficoll-Paque density gradient centrifugation was used to isolate PBMCs. From the cysteine up to the phenylalanine, the CDR3 has a length of 13 residues. Kept here is only the CDR3 DNA, which spans 39 bases and is read in frame from base 1. The trim is 5 bases for V and 5 bases for J, with a gap of 12 bases between the germline ends. From a lookup of the germline V gene, CDR1 and CDR2 are LGHNA and YSLEER. The sequence derives from a man aged 18 to 30 who had mild COVID-19 (a few samples of this study predate the infection). The sample titles of this study are shuffled in the database, so cell type and time point are left out; the donor was told from shared clones. This chain is built from TRBV4-3 and TRBJ1-2; a confident D gene designation cannot be given. Sequenced: PBMCs or a T cell subset sorted from them (not recorded which). The nucleotide sequence is given as TGCGCCAGCAGCTCGTACGAGGGTTATGGCTACACCTTC. Translation gives CASSSYEGYGYTF.